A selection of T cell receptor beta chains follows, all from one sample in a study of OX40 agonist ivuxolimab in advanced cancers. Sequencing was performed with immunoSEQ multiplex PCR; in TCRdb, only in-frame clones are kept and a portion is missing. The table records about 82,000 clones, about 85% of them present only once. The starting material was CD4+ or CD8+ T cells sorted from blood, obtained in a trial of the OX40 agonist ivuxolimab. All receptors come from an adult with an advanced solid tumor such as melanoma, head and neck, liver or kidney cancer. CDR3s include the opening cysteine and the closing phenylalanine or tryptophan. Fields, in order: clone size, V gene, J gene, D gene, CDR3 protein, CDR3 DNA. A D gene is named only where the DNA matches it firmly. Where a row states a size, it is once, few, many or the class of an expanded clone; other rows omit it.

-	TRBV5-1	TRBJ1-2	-	CASSSGSGQGYGYTF	TGCGCCAGCAGCTCCGGATCGGGGCAGGGATATGGCTACACCTTC
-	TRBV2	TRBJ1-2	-	CASSEFAGWYGYTF	TGTGCCAGCAGTGAATTCGCAGGGTGGTATGGCTACACCTTC
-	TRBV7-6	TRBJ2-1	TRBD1	CASSLAPGPGGNEQFF	TGTGCCAGCAGCTTAGCCCCGGGCCCAGGGGGCAATGAGCAGTTCTTC
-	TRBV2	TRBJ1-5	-	CASSDRLGSQPQHF	TGTGCCAGCAGTGATCGGCTGGGGAGTCAGCCCCAGCATTTT
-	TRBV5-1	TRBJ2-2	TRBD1	CASSTTGGADTGELFF	TGCGCCAGCAGCACTACAGGGGGCGCGGACACCGGGGAGCTGTTTTTT
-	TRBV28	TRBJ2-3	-	CASSSGAADTQYF	TGTGCCAGCAGTTCAGGGGCGGCAGATACGCAGTATTTT
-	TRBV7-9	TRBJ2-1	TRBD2	CASSPPGLAVIYEQFF	TGTGCCAGCAGCCCCCCGGGACTAGCAGTTATCTATGAGCAGTTCTTC
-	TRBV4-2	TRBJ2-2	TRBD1	CASSQPDRDTGELFF	TGTGCCAGCAGCCAGCCCGACAGGGACACCGGGGAGCTGTTTTTT
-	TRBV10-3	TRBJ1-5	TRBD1	CAIKGTGDSNQPQHF	TGTGCCATCAAGGGGACAGGGGATAGCAATCAGCCCCAGCATTTT
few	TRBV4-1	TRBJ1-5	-	CASSQDRGSNQPQHF	TGCGCCAGCAGCCAAGATCGGGGATCCAATCAGCCCCAGCATTTT
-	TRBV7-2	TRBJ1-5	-	CASSVKYKVGDSNQPQHF	TGTGCCAGCAGCGTAAAATACAAAGTCGGGGATAGCAATCAGCCCCAGCATTTT
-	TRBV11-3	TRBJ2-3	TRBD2	CASSLQGLAGGPDTDTQYF	TGTGCCAGCAGCTTGCAGGGACTAGCGGGAGGGCCGGACACAGATACGCAGTATTTT
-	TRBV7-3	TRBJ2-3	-	CASSLGGRPDTQYF	TGTGCCAGCAGCTTAGGCGGAAGGCCAGATACGCAGTATTTT
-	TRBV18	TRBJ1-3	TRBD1	CASSQGQGLSGNTIYF	TGTGCCAGCTCCCAGGGACAGGGGCTCTCTGGAAACACCATATATTTT
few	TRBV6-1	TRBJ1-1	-	CASSEALQGTEAFF	TGTGCCAGCAGTGAAGCGCTTCAGGGGACTGAAGCTTTCTTT
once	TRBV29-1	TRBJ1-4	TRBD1	CSVRTQGGKLFF	TGCAGCGTTCGGACACAGGGGGGAAAACTGTTTTTT
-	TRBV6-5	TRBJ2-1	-	CASSYSSGALDNEQFF	TGTGCCAGCAGTTACTCATCAGGGGCCCTCGACAATGAGCAGTTCTTC
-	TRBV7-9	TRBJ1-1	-	CASSQDGGTEAFF	TGTGCCAGCAGCCAGGACGGAGGGACTGAAGCTTTCTTT
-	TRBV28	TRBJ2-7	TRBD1	CASSLGTGVYEQYF	TGTGCCAGCAGTTTAGGGACAGGGGTCTACGAGCAGTACTTC